One and the same sample provided the 20 T cell receptor beta chains below, sequenced in a study of blood T cell repertoires in COVID-19. Libraries were prepared by immunoSEQ multiplex PCR; TCRdb keeps only in-frame clonotypes and omits some of them. This sample has over 65,000 clones, with around nine tenths found just once. The source material was peripheral blood. The origin of the receptors is a woman aged 55-69 years with acute or convalescent COVID-19.

This chain joins TRBV6-4 and TRBJ1-5; 8 nucleotides align to TRBD1. The CDR3 has 16 residues. Germline V gene lookup returns CDR1 MRHNA and CDR2 SNTAGT. The V gene end was trimmed by 6 bases and the J gene end by 1 base; junction bases not matched to a gene: 8. The CDR3 nucleotides read TGTGCCAGCAGCTTTTCCCGACAGGGGAGCAATCAGCCCCAGCATTTT. This translates into CASSFSRQGSNQPQHF.

The chain carries TRBV6-6 and TRBJ2-3, with unresolved D. The ends were cut back, 2 bases at V and 5 bases at J, with 11 bases in the middle. There are 14 residues in the CDR3. Germline-derived CDR1 and CDR2 are MNHNY and SVGAGI (reference sequence). The chain's CDR3 is CASSYISVVDTQYF. The CDR3 DNA is TGTGCCAGCAGTTACATTTCAGTGGTAGATACGCAGTATTTT.

In its sample, this clone was seen once. The genes are TRBV2 and TRBJ1-3; a weak D match, TRBD1 (5 bases). The germline V gene encodes CDR1 SNHLY and CDR2 FYNNEI. V was clipped by 6 bases and J by 4 bases, with 16 bases between them. CDR3 length: 15 amino acids. CDR3 loop: CASRGIRVAGNTIYF. The CDR3 DNA sequence: TGTGCCAGCAGGGGAATCAGGGTGGCGGGAAACACCATATATTTT. Together with reference TRBV2 and TRBJ1-3, the CDR3 gives the full variable domain: EPEVTQTPSHQVTQMGQEVILRCVPISNHLYFYWYRQILGQKVEFLVSFYNNEISEKSEIFDDQFSVERPDGSNFTLKIRSTKLEDSAMYFCASRGIRVAGNTIYFGEGSWLTVV.

The chain combines TRBV3-1 (or the pseudogene TRBV3-2) with TRBJ2-2; D remains unclear. The CDR3 totals 14 residues. The ends were cut back, 4 bases at V and 2 bases at J, with 8 bases in the middle. CDR1 and CDR2 from the germline V gene are LGHDT and YNNKEL (reference sequence). The CDR3: CASSPGVNTGELFF. For the CDR3, the DNA is TGTGCCAGCAGCCCTGGAGTTAACACCGGGGAGCTGTTTTTT.

The J gene is TRBJ2-7, the V gene TRBV9; D gene ambiguous. The CDR3 runs 17 residues. Germline assignment: CDR1 SGDLS and CDR2 YYNGEE. V was shortened by 3 bases and J by 6 bases, with 25 bases between the two germline ends. The CDR3 spells CASSALMKSKGASEQYV. In DNA form, the CDR3 reads TGTGCCAGCAGCGCTTTGATGAAGAGTAAAGGAGCGTCCGAGCAGTACGTC.

This clone was found a few times. The chain links TRBV19 to TRBJ2-3; 12 bases are shared with TRBD2. Unmatched junction bases numbered 5, after V lost 7 bases and J lost 3 bases. The CDR3 spans 15 residues. Germline CDR1 LNHDA, CDR2 SQIVND (reference sequence). The CDR3, as DNA: TGTGCCAGTACGACTAGCGGGGGCGGAACAGATACGCAGTATTTT. It is translated as CASTTSGGGTDTQYF.

V usage is TRBV4-1 and J usage is TRBJ1-2; no definite D call. CDR3 length: 14 residues. The germline V gene encodes CDR1 MGHRA and CDR2 YSYEKL. V was cut by 0 bases and J by 5 bases, with 10 bases left in between. The CDR3 reads CASSQENSWYGYTF. In nucleotides, the CDR3 is TGCGCCAGCAGCCAAGAAAATAGTTGGTATGGCTACACCTTC.

J is TRBJ2-1 and V is TRBV6-5; 8 bases agree with TRBD2. Germline lookup yields CDR1 MNHEY and CDR2 SVGAGI. This CDR3 is built from 15 residues. The V and J ends lost 5 bases and 6 bases, in that order; junction bases with no gene match: 9. The CDR3 region is CASSQTSVPRNEQFF. Written as DNA, the CDR3 is TGTGCCAGCAGTCAGACTAGCGTTCCTCGCAATGAGCAGTTCTTC.

This clone has a handful of counts. The V call is TRBV5-1, the J call TRBJ1-6; 8 bases are shared with TRBD1. The CDR3 totals 18 residues. V lost 4 bases, J lost 0 bases, and 9 bases stayed unmatched. Germline CDR1 and CDR2: SGHRS and YFSETQ. The CDR3 DNA reads as TGCGCCAGCAGCAGACGGACAGGGCAAAGCTCCTATAATTCACCCCTCCACTTT. Protein: CASSRRTGQSSYNSPLHF.

This clone was recorded once. The chain combines TRBV29-1 with TRBJ2-3; D gene uncertain. Trimming stripped 7 bases from V and 2 bases from J, with 4 bases between. CDR3 length equals 10 residues. Germline CDR1 reads SQVTM; CDR2 reads ANQGSEA. The CDR3 DNA sequence: TGCAGCGGTTACACAGATACGCAGTATTTT. It specifies CSGYTDTQYF.

This chain uses TRBV3-1 (or the pseudogene TRBV3-2) with TRBJ1-2; D unclear. With 4 bases removed from V and 4 bases from J, the gap between germline ends came to 19 bases. Germline lookup yields CDR1 LGHDT and CDR2 YNNKEL (reference sequence). This CDR3 comprises 16 residues. This chain's CDR3 is CASSPIPRPHRYGYTF. The CDR3 region has the DNA TGTGCCAGCAGCCCCATCCCTCGTCCACACCGCTATGGCTACACCTTC.

The J gene is TRBJ2-5, the V gene TRBV5-1, with a weak D call TRBD2 (5 bases). The V gene's germline CDR1 is SGHRS and CDR2 YFSETQ. The length of the CDR3 is 15 residues. The V end lost 0 bases, the J end lost 4 bases, and 13 bases lay between the germline ends. CDR3 region: CASSLGTQGRETQYF. The CDR3 coding sequence is TGCGCCAGCAGCTTGGGGACTCAAGGGAGAGAGACCCAGTACTTC.

V and J are TRBV7-9 and TRBJ1-1, with D tentatively TRBD1 (5 bases). V dropped 0 bases and J dropped 2 bases, with 7 bases sitting between them. The germline CDR1 and CDR2 sequences are SEHNR and FQNEAQ (reference sequence). The CDR3 spans 14 residues. Here the CDR3 DNA reads TGTGCCAGCAGCTTAGCGGGGGGAAACACTGAAGCTTTCTTT. It yields the protein CASSLAGGNTEAFF.

This rearrangement joins TRBV5-1 to TRBJ2-5, with D perhaps matching TRBD1 (6 bases). Looked up from germline, CDR1 is SGHRS and CDR2 is YFSETQ. Trimming removed 6 bases from V and 2 bases from J, with 20 bases in between. This CDR3 contains 16 residues. CDR3 sequence reads: CASNLGALGWQETQYF. The CDR3 region has the DNA TGCGCCAGCAATCTGGGGGCCTTAGGATGGCAAGAGACCCAGTACTTC.

The chain uses TRBV4-2 and TRBJ1-3, with TRBD1 matching 9 bases. Losses at the gene ends were 4 bases for V and 5 bases for J; bases not matched to a gene: 9. Looked up from germline, CDR1 is LGHNA and CDR2 is YNFKEQ. The CDR3 runs 16 residues. CDR3 bases: TGTGCCAGCAGCCTAAACGCGGGACAGGGTCGAAACACCATATATTTT. Residues: CASSLNAGQGRNTIYF.

In the case of this clone: Other DNA sequences within the sample encode an identical CDR3. Here the CDR3 DNA reads TGCGCCAGCAGCTTGGGTCCGGGAACAACTAATGAAAAACTGTTTTTT. As protein: CASSLGPGTTNEKLFF. The chain links TRBV5-1 to TRBJ1-4; D is unresolved. The ends were cut back, 0 bases at V and 0 bases at J, with 9 bases in the middle. The CDR3 covers 16 residues. From germline, CDR1 is SGHRS and CDR2 YFSETQ.

V gene TRBV7-4 combines with J gene TRBJ2-7; no clear D gene. The V and J ends lost 1 base and 1 base respectively, with 8 bases between them. Germline V gives CDR1 SGHVT, CDR2 SQSDAQ. CDR3 size: 14 residues. The CDR3 DNA sequence: TGTGCCAGCAGCTTAGGGGCCAGATCCTACGAGCAGTACGTC. Translation gives CASSLGARSYEQYV.

The chain recombines TRBV30 with TRBJ1-1; D gene unclear. The CDR3 runs to 13 residues. V was pared by 5 bases and J by 0 bases, with 10 bases between. Germline CDR1 and CDR2: GTSNPN and SVGIG (reference sequence). The CDR3 DNA reads TGTGCCTGGGCTTTGACAATGAACACTGAAGCTTTCTTT. Translating it yields CAWALTMNTEAFF.

This sequence joins TRBV2 and TRBJ2-5, with a tentative D call TRBD1 (8 bases). With 8 bases removed from V and 7 bases from J, the gap between germline ends came to 14 bases. The CDR3 consists of 12 residues. Germline CDR1 SNHLY, CDR2 FYNNEI. The CDR3 DNA is TGTGCCAGCCTCACAGGGGGGGGGACCCAGTACTTC. This translates into CASLTGGGTQYF.

This rearrangement joins TRBV2 to TRBJ2-3, with 9 bases aligning to TRBD2. Germline trimming cut 7 bases from V and 2 bases from J; bases unmatched to any gene: 7. Germline loops: CDR1 SNHLY, CDR2 FYNNEI. The CDR3 covers 15 residues. This CDR3 reads CASNSLAGSTDTQYF. CDR3 coding DNA: TGTGCCAGCAATAGTCTAGCGGGGTCCACAGATACGCAGTATTTT. Full variable domain (remainder filled in from reference TRBV2 and TRBJ2-3): EPEVTQTPSHQVTQMGQEVILRCVPISNHLYFYWYRQILGQKVEFLVSFYNNEISEKSEIFDDQFSVERPDGSNFTLKIRSTKLEDSAMYFCASNSLAGSTDTQYFGPGTRLTVL.